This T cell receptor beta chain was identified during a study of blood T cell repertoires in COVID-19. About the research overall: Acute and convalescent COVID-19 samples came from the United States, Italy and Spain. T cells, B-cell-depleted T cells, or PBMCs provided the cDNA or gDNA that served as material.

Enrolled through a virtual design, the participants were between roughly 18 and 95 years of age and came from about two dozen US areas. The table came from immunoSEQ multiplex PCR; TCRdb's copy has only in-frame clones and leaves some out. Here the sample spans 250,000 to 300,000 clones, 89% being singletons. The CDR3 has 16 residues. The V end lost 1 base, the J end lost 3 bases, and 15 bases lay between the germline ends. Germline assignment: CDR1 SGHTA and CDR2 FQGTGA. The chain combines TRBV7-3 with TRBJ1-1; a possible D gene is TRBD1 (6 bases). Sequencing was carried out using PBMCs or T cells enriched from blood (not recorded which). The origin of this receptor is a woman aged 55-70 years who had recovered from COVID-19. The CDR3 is CASSLMSTGTDTEAFF. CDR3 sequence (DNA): TGTGCCAGCAGCTTAATGAGCACAGGGACGGACACTGAAGCTTTCTTT.